The rows below give T cell receptor beta chains drawn from one sample of a study of T cell responses to AZD1222 COVID-19 vaccine. The repertoire was sequenced with immunoSEQ multiplex PCR; TCRdb's copy has only in-frame clones and lacks some. Of approximately 130,000 clones listed, 70% to 90% are singletons. Source: peripheral blood, taken 28 days after the second dose of the MenACWY control vaccine. These TCRs come from an adult who received the MenACWY meningococcal vaccine as a control. Each CDR3 is given with its conserved first and last residue. Fields, in order: CDR3 length, J gene, clone size, D gene, V gene, CDR3 protein, CDR3 DNA. D genes are given only for firm matches. Where a row states a size, it is once, few, many or the class of an expanded clone; other rows omit it.

cdr3_length: 13
j_call: TRBJ2-1
clone_size: -
d_call: TRBD2
v_call: TRBV3-1/TRBV3-2
cdr3_aa: CASSPPGLAGWFF
cdr3_nt: TGTGCCAGCAGCCCCCCGGGACTAGCGGGGTGGTTCTTC

cdr3_length: 13
j_call: TRBJ1-1
clone_size: -
d_call: -
v_call: TRBV12-5
cdr3_aa: CASALVMGTEAFF
cdr3_nt: TGTGCTAGTGCCCTTGTCATGGGCACTGAAGCTTTCTTT

cdr3_length: 12
j_call: TRBJ1-1
clone_size: -
d_call: -
v_call: TRBV5-4
cdr3_aa: CASSLGGSRAFF
cdr3_nt: TGTGCCAGCAGCTTAGGGGGGAGTAGAGCTTTCTTT

cdr3_length: 15
j_call: TRBJ1-5
clone_size: -
d_call: TRBD1
v_call: TRBV19
cdr3_aa: CASSARDRDNQPQHF
cdr3_nt: TGTGCCAGTAGTGCCCGGGACAGAGACAATCAGCCCCAGCATTTT

cdr3_length: 17
j_call: TRBJ2-2
clone_size: once
d_call: -
v_call: TRBV27
cdr3_aa: CASSLSFPRASTGELFF
cdr3_nt: TGTGCCAGCAGTTTAAGCTTTCCGCGGGCTTCAACCGGGGAGCTGTTTTTT

cdr3_length: 14
j_call: TRBJ1-2
clone_size: once
d_call: -
v_call: TRBV5-6
cdr3_aa: CASSYTDRFYGYTF
cdr3_nt: TGTGCCAGCAGCTATACCGACAGGTTCTATGGCTACACCTTC

cdr3_length: 15
j_call: TRBJ2-2
clone_size: -
d_call: -
v_call: TRBV5-1
cdr3_aa: CASSLSSGPTGELFF
cdr3_nt: TGCGCCAGCAGCTTATCGAGCGGACCCACCGGGGAGCTGTTTTTT

cdr3_length: 13
j_call: TRBJ1-2
clone_size: -
d_call: -
v_call: TRBV28
cdr3_aa: CASSLVPGDGYTF
cdr3_nt: TGTGCCAGCAGTTTAGTCCCCGGGGATGGCTACACCTTC

cdr3_length: 16
j_call: TRBJ2-7
clone_size: -
d_call: TRBD1
v_call: TRBV7-3
cdr3_aa: CASSLTGWGTGSEQYF
cdr3_nt: TGTGCCAGCAGCTTAACCGGGTGGGGGACAGGCTCCGAGCAGTACTTC

cdr3_length: 18
j_call: TRBJ2-2
clone_size: -
d_call: -
v_call: TRBV4-2
cdr3_aa: CASSPISPLRWHTGELFF
cdr3_nt: TGTGCCAGCAGCCCCATCAGTCCCCTACGGTGGCACACCGGGGAGCTGTTTTTT

cdr3_length: 14
j_call: TRBJ2-7
clone_size: -
d_call: TRBD1
v_call: TRBV4-3
cdr3_aa: CASSQETGVGEQYF
cdr3_nt: TGCGCCAGCAGCCAAGAGACAGGGGTAGGGGAGCAGTACTTC

cdr3_length: 13
j_call: TRBJ2-3
clone_size: -
d_call: -
v_call: TRBV2
cdr3_aa: CASSEEIGRTQYF
cdr3_nt: TGTGCCAGCAGTGAAGAGATCGGGAGAACGCAGTATTTT

cdr3_length: 15
j_call: TRBJ2-5
clone_size: -
d_call: -
v_call: TRBV18
cdr3_aa: CASSPIAQGEETQYF
cdr3_nt: TGTGCCAGCTCACCAATTGCACAGGGCGAAGAGACCCAGTACTTC

cdr3_length: 15
j_call: TRBJ1-5
clone_size: -
d_call: TRBD1
v_call: TRBV6-5
cdr3_aa: CASTPGTGGFQPQHF
cdr3_nt: TGTGCCAGCACTCCCGGGACAGGGGGCTTCCAGCCCCAGCATTTT

cdr3_length: 16
j_call: TRBJ2-2
clone_size: -
d_call: TRBD2
v_call: TRBV9
cdr3_aa: CASSARAGATAGELFF
cdr3_nt: TGTGCCAGCAGCGCCAGAGCGGGAGCCACGGCCGGGGAGCTGTTTTTT

cdr3_length: 13
j_call: TRBJ1-2
clone_size: -
d_call: -
v_call: TRBV6-1
cdr3_aa: CASSETGIYGYTF
cdr3_nt: TGTGCCAGCAGTGAAACAGGGATCTATGGCTACACCTTC